The TCR beta chain under discussion was sequenced for a study of beta chain features in type 1 diabetes. Expressed TCRB transcripts were sequenced because the isolated RNA had all been reverse transcribed beforehand. The study sequenced naive, central memory and regulatory T cell samples to an average of approximately 3.5 million reads. Produced via immunoSEQ multiplex PCR; TCRdb's table is partial and in-frame only. The sample has fewer than 650,000 clones; around a sixth are singletons. This clone has just a few counts. What it recognizes is unknown. Study-level results: Patients with Type 1 diabetes showed moderately but significantly shorter TCRB CDR3s in all four CD4+ subsets. Type 1 diabetes patients showed fewer insertions and more deletions at VDJ junctions.

The receptor's source is a man younger than 35 in good health. Sequencing was done on a sample of naive CD4+ T cells from blood.

The CDR3 loop is CSVDRVGNTEAFF. As DNA, the CDR3 is TGCAGCGTTGACCGGGTCGGGAACACTGAAGCTTTCTTT. V gene TRBV29-1 combines with J gene TRBJ1-1; no definite D call. Germline V gene lookup returns CDR1 SQVTM and CDR2 ANQGSEA. The CDR3 totals 13 residues. V was cut by 3 bases and J by 1 base, with 9 bases left in between.